This TCR beta chain was recovered during a study of TIL therapy for anti-PD-1-resistant metastatic lung cancer. Time point here: pre-treatment sample, taken before nivolumab and TIL therapy. Pleural nodules or supraclavicular lymph nodes made up most of the excised metastases sampled. The CDR3 spans 15 residues. The libraries were made with immunoSEQ v3. Assay: immunoSEQ multiplex PCR; the TCRdb copy retains only in-frame clones and omits some. The data contain roughly 7,000 clones, about 63% of them singletons. The chain links TRBV21-1 to TRBJ1-3. TRBV21-1 has pseudogene status. The material was tumor tissue, obtained at baseline. The origin of this receptor is a person aged 25-80 years with non-small cell lung cancer. The CDR3 here is CASTGPRGPGNTIYF. The CDR3, as DNA: TGTGCCAGCACCGGGCCTCGGGGACCCGGAAACACCATATATTTT.